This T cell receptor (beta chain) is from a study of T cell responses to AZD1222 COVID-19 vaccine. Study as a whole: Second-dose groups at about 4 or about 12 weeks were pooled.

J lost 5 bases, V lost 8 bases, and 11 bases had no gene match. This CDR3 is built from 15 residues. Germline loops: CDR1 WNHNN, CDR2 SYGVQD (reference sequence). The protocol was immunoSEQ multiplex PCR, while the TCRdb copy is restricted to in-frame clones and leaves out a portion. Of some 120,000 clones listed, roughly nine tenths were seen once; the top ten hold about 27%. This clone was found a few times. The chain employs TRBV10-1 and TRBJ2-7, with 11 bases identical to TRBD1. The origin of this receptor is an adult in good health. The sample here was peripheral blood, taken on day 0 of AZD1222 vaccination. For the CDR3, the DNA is TGCGCCAGCTCCCCCGGGACAGGGGGGCCTGACGAGCAGTACTTC. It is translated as CASSPGTGGPDEQYF.